The entry that follows covers one TCR beta chain sequence. Its antigen is currently not known. Within one base of it there is no much larger clone, and no base qualities were kept. The junction shows trimming of 1 base on V and 1 base on J, plus 20 bases between the germline ends. Counted from cysteine to phenylalanine, this CDR3 has 19 amino acids. The sequence is cut down to CDR3 DNA, 57 bases in frame from base 1. The data were taken from a study of Ad26.COV2.S vaccination and SARS-CoV-2 variants (dated by TCRdb to the early 2020s). As for the study more broadly: Donors in the vaccine arm were drawn from COV1001, a phase I-IIa trial of Ad26.COV2.S in healthy adults that was multicentre, randomized, double-blind and placebo-controlled. Dosing of Ad26.COV2.S was intramuscular, at either 5x10^10 or 1x10^11 viral particles, delivered as one shot or as two shots spaced 56 days apart. TCRbeta repertoire sequencing served as the tool for gauging how specific and how broad the SARS-CoV-2-reactive T cell receptors were following Ad26.COV2.S vaccination. A total of around 32 samples were included in the TCR-sequenced set, comprising around 20 Ad26.COV2.S vaccine recipients, 5 placebo recipients and 8 SARS-CoV-2 convalescent individuals. Participants in the trial were split at random into five groups of five each, receiving low-dose or high-dose Ad26.COV2.S once or twice, or else placebo on both occasions. Investigators did not know the trial group allocation while performing experiments and assessing outcomes.

TCRbeta CDR3 regions were sequenced with the immunoSEQ Assay. After extraction, genomic DNA underwent amplification by bias-controlled multiplex PCR, followed by high-throughput sequencing. As for the authors' bioinformatics: Collapsing and filtering of sequences were performed to quantify the absolute abundance of each unique TCRbeta CDR3 region. T cell fraction was estimated by normalization of TCRbeta template counts to usable DNA, with usable DNA being measured through amplification of reference genes present in all nucleated cells. Repertoire TCRs were annotated as SARS-CoV-2-specific when V gene, CDR3 amino acid sequence and J gene were exactly matched to a known reactive TCR set. The reference SARS-CoV-2 TCR set was obtained from MIRA and was filtered for enrichment in COVID-19-positive ImmuneCODE repertoires, whereby public or cross-reactive TCRs were removed. Using the MIRA antigens, annotated TCRs were further analysed by specific ORF or by position within an ORF. Breadth was defined as annotated unique rearrangements over total unique productive rearrangements; depth was the summed frequency of those rearrangements. TCR breadth was compared between groups using two-sided Wilcoxon rank-sum tests. This is the immuneACCESS table as TCRdb keeps it, with only in-frame sequences that have V and J called. A part of the clones is gone; compared with another copy, unresolved V genes explain less than half, and the rest is unexplained. The V and J calls and clone size were taken over from that table, and D and trimming were inferred from the DNA. This sample gives roughly 380,000 clones in total; 70% to 90% of them show up just once. The leading ten clones occupy 3.3% of the sample.

The treatment or condition label of this sample denotes: around 19 received Ad26.COV2.S at low or high dose, single or two shots; about 5 received placebo; per-sample allocation not given. Repertoires of vaccine and placebo recipients were sequenced from samples collected on day 63 after the first injection. Between 29 July and 7 August 2020, Cohort 1b enrolled around 25 adults aged 18-55 years at one site in Boston, USA. Ad26.COV2.S was a replication-incompetent adenovirus type 26 vector that expressed a prefusion-stabilized SARS-CoV-2 spike protein derived from the original Wuhan strain. On the study overall, not on this receptor specifically: The study lacked the statistical power to compare responses across vaccine doses or regimens. It was noted by the authors that total T cell responses may have been underestimated by the TCR breadth and depth analyses. After vaccination, spike-specific CD8+ and CD4+ T cell responses were reported to show substantial breadth. Higher spike-specific TCR breadth was observed in Ad26.COV2.S recipients than in placebo recipients (P = 0.0014). Comparable non-spike TCR breadth was observed between vaccine and placebo recipients, consistent with only spike being contained in the vaccine.

Here the chain combines TRBV23-1 and TRBJ1-5, with the D gene too uncertain to name. TRBV23-1 is an ORF, with its function uncertain. Material: peripheral blood, obtained in a trial of Ad26.COV2.S vaccine versus placebo. The clonotype comes from a person between 18 and 65 years old who received the Ad26.COV2.S COVID-19 vaccine or a placebo. The CDR3 sequence is CASSQFGEAWEMSNQPQHF. The bases are TGCGCCAGCAGTCAATTTGGGGAAGCCTGGGAGATGAGCAATCAGCCCCAGCATTTT.